The 22 T cell receptor beta chains below were found in one sample sequenced in a study of identical twins. TCRdb recomputed calls from the 5' RACE reads with MiXCR, one row per CDR3 protein. The table includes approximately 600,000 distinct CDR3 sequences, just under 10% detected once. These data were also filed under a second study, of yellow fever vaccine responses in identical twins.

The sample comprised PBMCs. The receptors shown here come from a woman aged 18 to 35 in good health.

The V gene is TRBV2, the J gene TRBJ2-5, with TRBD2 matching 8 bases. Germline V gives CDR1 SNHLY, CDR2 FYNNEI. This CDR3 region has 14 residues. V shed 6 bases, J shed 5 bases, and the junction held 8 bases outside the gene matches. The CDR3 DNA sequence: TGTGCCAGCAGGAGCCATAGCGGGGTTGAGACCCAGTACTTC. Translation: CASRSHSGVETQYF.

This clonotype was seen ten or more times. The chain uses TRBV18 and TRBJ2-7, with 8 bases matching TRBD2. Trimming at V came to 1 base and at J to 2 bases, leaving 7 bases not matched to a gene. Germline values: CDR1 KGHSH, CDR2 LQKENI. CDR3 size: 16 residues. CDR3 in amino acids: CASSPRLLAAPYEQYF. The CDR3 DNA reads TGTGCCAGCTCACCACGGTTACTAGCGGCCCCCTACGAGCAGTACTTC.

This chain joins TRBV7-9 and TRBJ2-1; D might be TRBD2 (5 bases). This CDR3 comprises 14 residues. CDR1 is SEHNR and CDR2 is FQNEAQ in the germline V gene (reference sequence). V gave up 5 bases and J gave up 5 bases, with 13 bases separating them. CDR3: CASSPLAYDNEQFF. The CDR3, as DNA: TGTGCCAGCAGCCCGCTAGCCTATGACAATGAGCAGTTCTTC.

This clonotype was observed a few times. The chain is built from TRBV5-1 and TRBJ2-3; maybe TRBD1 (5 bases). Between the trimmed V and J ends, which lost 4 bases and 0 bases, there was a span of 15 bases. CDR1 and CDR2 from the germline V gene are SGHRS and YFSETQ. The CDR3 runs 16 residues. In DNA, the CDR3 is TGCGCCAGCAGCAGATACCAGGGCTCTAGCACAGATACGCAGTATTTT. Its translation is CASSRYQGSSTDTQYF.

The sample holds a few counts of this clonotype. The chain links TRBV6-1 to TRBJ2-3; 8 nucleotides line up with TRBD1. The length of the CDR3 is 15 residues. Germline V CDR1 and CDR2: MNHNS, SASEGT. V shed 10 bases and J 2 bases; nucleotides not matched to a gene: 11. The chain's CDR3 is CATTQTGALTDTQYF. The DNA for the CDR3 is TGTGCCACCACACAGACAGGGGCTCTCACAGATACGCAGTATTTT.

There are many counts of this clonotype. In DNA form, the CDR3 reads TGTGCCAGCAGCTCCCCCGGGGCGCACTATGGCTACACCTTC. Translation gives CASSSPGAHYGYTF. This chain uses TRBV7-9 with TRBJ1-2; possibly TRBD1 for D (5 bases). The V end lost 4 bases, the J end lost 3 bases, and 12 bases lay between the germline ends. The germline gives CDR1 SEHNR, CDR2 FQNEAQ (reference sequence). The CDR3 length is 14 residues.

This clonotype was recorded many times. V is TRBV10-3 and J is TRBJ2-7; TRBD1 agrees at 7 bases. Trimming at V came to 0 bases and at J to 4 bases, leaving 6 bases not matched to a gene. The length of the CDR3 is 15 residues. Germline CDR1 ENHRY, CDR2 SYGVKD. This CDR3 is CAISESARGLYEQYF. The CDR3 nucleotides read TGTGCCATCAGTGAGTCGGCAAGGGGGCTGTACGAGCAGTACTTC.

Only one count was recorded for this clonotype. The rearrangement uses TRBV5-5 and TRBJ2-7; 7 bases line up with TRBD2. The germline CDR1 and CDR2 sequences are SGHKS and YYEKEE (reference sequence). After removal of 4 bases from V and 2 bases from J, the junction contained 9 bases not matched to a gene. This CDR3 comprises 15 residues. The CDR3 sequence is CASSLIGDYTYEQYF. The CDR3 nucleotides read TGTGCCAGCAGCCTCATTGGGGACTACACCTACGAGCAGTACTTC.

J is TRBJ1-1 and V is TRBV25-1; perhaps TRBD1 as D (6 bases). V was clipped by 5 bases and J by 1 base, with 17 bases between them. The CDR3 length is 16 residues. Germline CDR1 and CDR2: MGHDK and SYGVNS. The CDR3 here is CASSKTGPLENTEAFF. The DNA of the CDR3 is TGTGCCAGCAGTAAAACAGGGCCCCTCGAGAACACTGAAGCTTTCTTT.

This clonotype was seen many times. The chain carries TRBV6-5 and TRBJ1-1; tentative D call: TRBD1 (5 bases). Per germline, CDR1 MNHEY and CDR2 SVGAGI. Between the trimmed V and J ends, which lost 8 bases and 5 bases, there was a span of 12 bases. The length of the CDR3 is 12 residues. The CDR3 sequence is CASGRGWTEAFF. The CDR3 bases are TGTGCCAGCGGGAGGGGATGGACTGAAGCTTTCTTT.

The chain carries TRBV7-9 and TRBJ1-1; D remains unclear. CDR3 size: 11 residues. The germline CDR1 and CDR2 sequences are SEHNR and FQNEAQ (reference sequence). V lost 3 bases and J lost 11, with 10 bases in between. The CDR3 loop reads CASSFNEKAFF. The CDR3 nucleotides read TGTGCCAGCAGCTTTAATGAGAAGGCTTTCTTT.

This clonotype turned up a few times. CDR3 nucleotide sequence: TGCAGCGTTCTCCGCATGAACACTGAAGCTTTCTTT. Translating it yields CSVLRMNTEAFF. The chain has TRBV29-1 and TRBJ1-1; D is undetermined. Trimming took off 5 bases at V and 0 bases at J, with 7 bases between the two ends. From germline, CDR1 is SQVTM and CDR2 ANQGSEA. CDR3 length equals 12 residues.

This sequence joins TRBV7-3 and TRBJ1-1; maybe TRBD1 (5 bases). CDR1 and CDR2 (germline): SGHTA, FQGTGA. The V end was cut by 2 bases, the J end by 3 bases, with 10 bases between. The CDR3 covers 14 residues. CDR3 in amino acids: CASSLQGGHTEAFF. In DNA, the CDR3 is TGTGCCAGCAGCTTACAGGGTGGGCACACTGAAGCTTTCTTT. The variable domain in full, completed from reference TRBV7-3 and TRBJ1-1, reads GAGVSQTPSNKVTEKGKYVELRCDPISGHTALYWYRQSLGQGPEFLIYFQGTGAADDSGLPNDRFFAVRPEGSVSTLKIQRTERGDSAVYLCASSLQGGHTEAFFGQGTRLTVV.

This clonotype has more than one count but fewer than ten. This chain joins TRBV3-1 and TRBJ1-2, with D hard to call. Germline V lookup: CDR1 LGHDT, CDR2 YNNKEL (reference sequence). The CDR3 contains 11 residues. V lost 2 bases, J lost 8 bases, and 6 bases lay in between. Written as DNA, the CDR3 is TGTGCCAGCAGCCAAAACCGGGGCTACACCTTC. Amino acids: CASSQNRGYTF.

This clonotype was detected many times. The gene calls are TRBV7-2 and TRBJ2-7; D unclear. Trimming cost V 0 bases and J 6 bases, with 6 bases left between them. CDR3 length equals 12 residues. The germline gives CDR1 SGHTA, CDR2 FQGNSA. The CDR3 DNA reads as TGTGCCAGCAGCTTAGCAACGCGCGAGCAGTACTTC. It translates to CASSLATREQYF.

The chain is built from TRBV7-2 and TRBJ2-1, with D hard to call. CDR3 length: 15 residues. The germline CDR1 and CDR2 sequences are SGHTA and FQGNSA. Trimming cost V 5 bases and J 3 bases, with 14 bases left between them. CDR3 amino acids: CASSISWSVYNEQFF. The CDR3 coding sequence is TGTGCCAGCAGCATTAGTTGGAGCGTCTACAATGAGCAGTTCTTC.

The chain couples TRBV3-1 to TRBJ2-5; a weak D match, TRBD1 (5 bases). Germline V gives CDR1 LGHDT, CDR2 YNNKEL (reference sequence). The CDR3 length is 14 residues. The V gene lost 2 bases and the J gene lost 7 bases, with 14 bases spanning the gap. In DNA form, the CDR3 reads TGTGCCAGCAGCCAAACAGGACCCTTAGTGACCCAGTACTTC. Translation: CASSQTGPLVTQYF.

This clonotype showed up just a few times. This sequence joins TRBV7-2 and TRBJ2-5; 11 nucleotides align to TRBD2. V was clipped by 2 bases and J by 8 bases; unmatched bases: 4. The CDR3 is 14 amino acids. Per germline, CDR1 SGHTA and CDR2 FQGNSA. This CDR3 reads CASSLLAGGRTQYF. The DNA of the CDR3 is TGTGCCAGCAGCTTACTAGCGGGAGGCCGTACCCAGTACTTC.

The gene calls are TRBV11-2 and TRBJ2-3; D may be TRBD2 (6 bases). CDR3 length: 14 residues. V lost 4 bases and J 8 bases, leaving 16 bases between the germline ends. Germline-derived CDR1 and CDR2 are SGHAT and FQNNGV. This CDR3 is CASSSRGLGVTQYF. The CDR3 nucleotides read TGTGCCAGCAGCTCCCGGGGACTGGGAGTTACGCAGTATTTT. Using reference TRBV11-2 and TRBJ2-3 for the parts outside the CDR3, the full variable domain is EAGVAQSPRYKIIEKRQSVAFWCNPISGHATLYWYQQILGQGPKLLIQFQNNGVVDDSQLPKDRFSAERLKGVDSTLKIQPAKLEDSAVYLCASSSRGLGVTQYFGPGTRLTVL.

This clonotype was counted many times. The chain joins TRBV7-9 to TRBJ2-1, with D maybe TRBD2 (5 bases). The CDR3 has 13 residues. Trimming stripped 3 bases from V and 7 bases from J, with 10 bases between. Germline CDR1 and CDR2: SEHNR and FQNEAQ (reference sequence). The CDR3 sequence: CASSFEGSNEQFF. CDR3 DNA: TGTGCCAGCAGCTTTGAGGGTAGTAATGAGCAGTTCTTC.

The chain uses TRBV2 and TRBJ1-1; D ambiguous. CDR1 is SNHLY, CDR2 FYNNEI, per germline. V was clipped by 8 bases and J by 4 bases, with 8 bases between them. The CDR3 is made up of 11 amino acids. The CDR3 DNA reads TGTGCCAGCCTGCTCGGCACTGAAGCTTTCTTT. Its translation: CASLLGTEAFF.

This clonotype was seen once. The J gene is TRBJ2-7, the V gene TRBV5-1, with a weak D call TRBD1 (7 bases). The germline V gene encodes CDR1 SGHRS and CDR2 YFSETQ. The V gene lost 1 base and the J gene lost 6 bases, with 14 bases spanning the gap. The CDR3 contains 14 residues. The CDR3 nucleotides read TGCGCCAGCAGCTTGAGCCAGGGGGGTAGCGAGCAGTACTTC. This translates into CASSLSQGGSEQYF.